The T cell receptor beta chain described here comes from a study of cytomegalovirus exposure and HLA in healthy donors. General observations from the study: Earlier results showed most TCR beta V segments being productive about 87% or about 30% of the time.

Points on this clone: Its antigen is undetermined.

Researchers ran the PCR with 60 Vbeta and 13 Jbeta primers. Assay used: immunoSEQ multiplex PCR; TCRdb lists only in-frame clones, some missing. Of roughly 43,000 clones in the sample, around 64% were seen once. The CDR3 runs 11 residues. CDR1 is GTSNPN, CDR2 SVGIG, per germline (reference sequence). Trimming took 1 base from V and 3 from J, leaving 3 bases between them. This TCR was recovered from a human donor in good health. This chain links TRBV30 with TRBJ1-1; the D is unclear. The sample taken for sequencing was PBMCs. In DNA form, the CDR3 reads TGTGCCTGGAGTGCGTACACTGAAGCTTTCTTT. Protein: CAWSAYTEAFF.